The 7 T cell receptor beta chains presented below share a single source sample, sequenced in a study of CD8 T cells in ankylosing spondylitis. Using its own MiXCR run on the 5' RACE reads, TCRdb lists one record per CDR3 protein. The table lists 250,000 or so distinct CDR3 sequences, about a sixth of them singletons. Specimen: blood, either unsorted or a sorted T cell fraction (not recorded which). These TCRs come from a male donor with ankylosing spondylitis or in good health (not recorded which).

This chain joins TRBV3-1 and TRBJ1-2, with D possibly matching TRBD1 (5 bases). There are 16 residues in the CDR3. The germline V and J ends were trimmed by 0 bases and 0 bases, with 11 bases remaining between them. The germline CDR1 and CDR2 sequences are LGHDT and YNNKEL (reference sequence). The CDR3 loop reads CASSQDLGQANYGYTF. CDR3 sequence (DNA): TGTGCCAGCAGCCAAGACTTGGGGCAAGCTAACTATGGCTACACCTTC.

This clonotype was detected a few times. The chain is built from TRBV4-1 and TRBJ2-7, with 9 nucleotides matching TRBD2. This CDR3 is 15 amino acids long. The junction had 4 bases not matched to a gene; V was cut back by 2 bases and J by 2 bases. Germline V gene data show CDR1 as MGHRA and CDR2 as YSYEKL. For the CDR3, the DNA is TGCGCCAGCAGCCAACTAGCGGGACCTACCTACGAGCAGTACTTC. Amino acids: CASSQLAGPTYEQYF.

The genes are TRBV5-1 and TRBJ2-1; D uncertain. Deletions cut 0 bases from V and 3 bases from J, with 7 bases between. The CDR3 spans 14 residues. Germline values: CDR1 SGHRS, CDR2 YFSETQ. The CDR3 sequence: CASSLGFDYNEQFF. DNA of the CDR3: TGCGCCAGCAGCTTGGGGTTCGACTACAATGAGCAGTTCTTC. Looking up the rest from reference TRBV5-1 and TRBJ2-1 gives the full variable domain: KAGVTQTPRYLIKTRGQQVTLSCSPISGHRSVSWYQQTPGQGLQFLFEYFSETQRNKGNFPGRFSGRQFSNSRSEMNVSTLELGDSALYLCASSLGFDYNEQFFGPGTRLTVL.

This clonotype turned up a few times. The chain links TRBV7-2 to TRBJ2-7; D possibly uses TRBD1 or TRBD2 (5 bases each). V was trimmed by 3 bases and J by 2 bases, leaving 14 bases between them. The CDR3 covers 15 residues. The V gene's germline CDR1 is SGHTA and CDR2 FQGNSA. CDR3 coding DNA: TGTGCCAGCAGCTTTGGGGGTAGAAACCCCTACGAGCAGTACTTC. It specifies CASSFGGRNPYEQYF.

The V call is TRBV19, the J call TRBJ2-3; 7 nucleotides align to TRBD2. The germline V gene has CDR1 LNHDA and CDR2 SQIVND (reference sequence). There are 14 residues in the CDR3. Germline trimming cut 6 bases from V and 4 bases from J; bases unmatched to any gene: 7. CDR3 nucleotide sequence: TGTGCCAGTAGATGGGGGGGAGGCGCAGATACGCAGTATTTT. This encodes CASRWGGGADTQYF.

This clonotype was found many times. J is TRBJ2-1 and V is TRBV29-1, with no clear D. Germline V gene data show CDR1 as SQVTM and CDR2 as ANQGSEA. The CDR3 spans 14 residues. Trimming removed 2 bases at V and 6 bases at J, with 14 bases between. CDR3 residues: CSVEWASDFNEQFF. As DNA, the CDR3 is TGCAGCGTTGAATGGGCTAGTGATTTCAATGAGCAGTTCTTC.

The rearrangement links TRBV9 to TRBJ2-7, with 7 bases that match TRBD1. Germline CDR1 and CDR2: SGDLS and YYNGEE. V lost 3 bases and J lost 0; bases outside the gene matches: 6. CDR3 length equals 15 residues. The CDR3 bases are TGTGCCAGCAGCGCGAACCGGGACAGCTCCTACGAGCAGTACTTC. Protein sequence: CASSANRDSSYEQYF.